A selection of T cell receptor beta chains follows, all from one sample in a study of monozygotic twins with inflammatory bowel disease. After re-calling the 5' RACE reads, TCRdb lists one entry per CDR3 protein, DNA absent. The sample spans a few hundred thousand distinct CDR3 sequences; the ten largest clones claim more than 4.5%. The material sequenced was blood. The receptors stem from a human donor with ulcerative colitis or Crohn's disease, or a healthy co-twin of an affected twin (not recorded which). CDR3s include the opening cysteine and the closing phenylalanine or tryptophan. The order of the fields is V gene, J gene, CDR3 protein.

TRBV6-2/TRBV6-3	TRBJ2-2	CASSGDTGELFF
TRBV12-3/TRBV12-4	TRBJ1-4	CASSFPLTKGTGGSEKLFF
TRBV6-2/TRBV6-3	TRBJ2-1	CAVRAYSSYNEQFF
TRBV12-3/TRBV12-4	TRBJ2-5	CASTQVFGGGETQYF
TRBV12-3/TRBV12-4	TRBJ1-1	CASSGAGRRSFF
TRBV5-1	TRBJ2-3	CASSHGGAMADTQYF
TRBV18	TRBJ2-7	CASSPETGTEPYEQYF
TRBV12-3/TRBV12-4	TRBJ2-1	CASKISGLNEQFF
TRBV3-1	TRBJ1-1	CASSQDFMNTEAFF
TRBV5-1	TRBJ2-7	CASSQGQGAWEQYF
TRBV5-4	TRBJ2-1	CASTLESGSYNEQFF
TRBV4-3	TRBJ2-6	CASSQDLVSGANVLTF
TRBV5-1	TRBJ1-5	CASSPGDGNQPQHF
TRBV5-1	TRBJ2-7	CASSQSGNYEQYF
TRBV5-1	TRBJ2-5	CASSSRAQETQYF
TRBV6-2/TRBV6-3	TRBJ2-1	CASSRETSGRINEQFF
TRBV6-2/TRBV6-3	TRBJ2-2	CATRAGGGTGELFF
TRBV3-1	TRBJ2-7	CASSRSGRTCRAAYEQYF